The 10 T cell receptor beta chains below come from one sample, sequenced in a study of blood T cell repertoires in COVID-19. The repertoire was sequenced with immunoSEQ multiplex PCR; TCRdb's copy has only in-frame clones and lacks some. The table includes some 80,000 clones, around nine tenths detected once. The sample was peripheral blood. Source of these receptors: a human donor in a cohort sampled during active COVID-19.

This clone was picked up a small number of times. The CDR3 DNA is TGCGCCAGCAGCACGGACAGTATATACACTGAAGCTTTCTTT. Protein sequence: CASSTDSIYTEAFF. The genes are TRBV5-1 and TRBJ1-1; D might be TRBD1 (6 bases). Trimming took 4 bases from V and 3 from J, leaving 13 bases between them. Germline assignment: CDR1 SGHRS and CDR2 YFSETQ. This CDR3 spans 14 amino acids.

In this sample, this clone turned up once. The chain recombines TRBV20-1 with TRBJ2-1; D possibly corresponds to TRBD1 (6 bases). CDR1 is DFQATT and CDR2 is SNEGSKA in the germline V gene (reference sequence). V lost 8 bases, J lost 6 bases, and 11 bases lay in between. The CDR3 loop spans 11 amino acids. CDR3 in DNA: TGCAGTCCGTTACAGGGCAATGAGCAGTTCTTC. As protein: CSPLQGNEQFF.

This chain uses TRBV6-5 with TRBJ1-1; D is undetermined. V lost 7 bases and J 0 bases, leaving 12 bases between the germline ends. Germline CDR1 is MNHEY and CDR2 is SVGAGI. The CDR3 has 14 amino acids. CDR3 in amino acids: CASILGSMNTEAFF. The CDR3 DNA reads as TGTGCCAGCATATTGGGCAGTATGAACACTGAAGCTTTCTTT.

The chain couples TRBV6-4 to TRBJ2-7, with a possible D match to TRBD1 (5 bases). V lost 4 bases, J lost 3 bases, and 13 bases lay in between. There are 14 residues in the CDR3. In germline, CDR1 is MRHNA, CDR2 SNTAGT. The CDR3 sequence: CASSVKGYNYEQYF. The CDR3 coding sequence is TGTGCCAGCAGTGTTAAGGGGTACAACTACGAGCAGTACTTC.

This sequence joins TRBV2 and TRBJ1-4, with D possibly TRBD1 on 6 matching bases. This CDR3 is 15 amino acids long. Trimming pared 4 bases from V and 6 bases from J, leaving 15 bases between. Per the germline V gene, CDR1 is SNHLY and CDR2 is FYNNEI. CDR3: CASSGYRVGDEKLFF. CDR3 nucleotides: TGTGCCAGCAGTGGATACAGGGTAGGAGATGAAAAACTGTTTTTT. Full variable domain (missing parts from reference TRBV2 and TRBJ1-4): EPEVTQTPSHQVTQMGQEVILRCVPISNHLYFYWYRQILGQKVEFLVSFYNNEISEKSEIFDDQFSVERPDGSNFTLKIRSTKLEDSAMYFCASSGYRVGDEKLFFGSGTQLSVL.

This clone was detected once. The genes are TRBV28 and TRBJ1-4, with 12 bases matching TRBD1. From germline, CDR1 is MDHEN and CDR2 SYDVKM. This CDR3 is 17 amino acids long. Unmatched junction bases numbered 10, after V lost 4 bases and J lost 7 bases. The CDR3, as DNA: TGTGCCAGCAGTTCCCGGGACAGGGGGCTTGCAAGTGAAAAACTGTTTTTT. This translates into CASSSRDRGLASEKLFF.

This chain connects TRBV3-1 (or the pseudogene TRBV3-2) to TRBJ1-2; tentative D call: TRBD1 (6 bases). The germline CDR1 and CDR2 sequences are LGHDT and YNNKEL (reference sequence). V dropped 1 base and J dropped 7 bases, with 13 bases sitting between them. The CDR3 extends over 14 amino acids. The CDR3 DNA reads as TGTGCCAGCAGCCAAGGTCTGGGGGCGCGTGGCTACACCTTC. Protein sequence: CASSQGLGARGYTF.

The chain's CDR3 is CASSSAGQGYNEQFF. CDR3 nucleotide sequence: TGTGCCAGCAGCTCGGCGGGACAGGGCTACAATGAGCAGTTCTTC. The chain combines TRBV7-8 with TRBJ2-1, with 9 bases identical to TRBD1. CDR3 size: 15 residues. Germline V gene data show CDR1 as SGHVS and CDR2 as FQNEAQ. Trimming at V came to 4 bases and at J to 3 bases, leaving 4 bases not matched to a gene.

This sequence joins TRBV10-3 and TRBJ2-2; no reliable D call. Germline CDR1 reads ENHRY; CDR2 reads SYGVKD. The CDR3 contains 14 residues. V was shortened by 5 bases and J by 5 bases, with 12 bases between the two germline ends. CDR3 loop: CAISMEIGTGELFF. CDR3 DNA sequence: TGTGCCATCAGTATGGAGATTGGGACCGGGGAGCTGTTTTTT.

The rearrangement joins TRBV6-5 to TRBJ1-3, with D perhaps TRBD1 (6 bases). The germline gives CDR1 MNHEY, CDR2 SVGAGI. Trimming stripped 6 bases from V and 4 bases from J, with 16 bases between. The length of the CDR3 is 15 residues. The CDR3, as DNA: TGTGCCAGCAGAACGGGGGGGCTAACAGGAAACACCATATATTTT. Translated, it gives CASRTGGLTGNTIYF.